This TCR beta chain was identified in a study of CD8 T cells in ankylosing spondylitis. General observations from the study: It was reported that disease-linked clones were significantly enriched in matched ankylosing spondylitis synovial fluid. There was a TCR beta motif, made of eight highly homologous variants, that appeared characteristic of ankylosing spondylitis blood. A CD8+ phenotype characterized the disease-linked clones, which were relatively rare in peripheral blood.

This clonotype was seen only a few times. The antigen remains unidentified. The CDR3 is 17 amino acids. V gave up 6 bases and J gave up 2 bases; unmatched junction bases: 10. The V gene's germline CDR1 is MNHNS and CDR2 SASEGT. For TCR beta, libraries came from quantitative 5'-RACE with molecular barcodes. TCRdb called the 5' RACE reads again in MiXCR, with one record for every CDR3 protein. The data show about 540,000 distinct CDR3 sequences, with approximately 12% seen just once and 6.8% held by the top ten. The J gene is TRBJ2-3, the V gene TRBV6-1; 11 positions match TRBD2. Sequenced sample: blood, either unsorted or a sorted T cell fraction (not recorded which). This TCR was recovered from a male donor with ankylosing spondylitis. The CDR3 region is CASSTPLAGASTDTQYF. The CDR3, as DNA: TGTGCCAGCAGCACTCCACTAGCGGGAGCGTCCACAGATACGCAGTATTTT.